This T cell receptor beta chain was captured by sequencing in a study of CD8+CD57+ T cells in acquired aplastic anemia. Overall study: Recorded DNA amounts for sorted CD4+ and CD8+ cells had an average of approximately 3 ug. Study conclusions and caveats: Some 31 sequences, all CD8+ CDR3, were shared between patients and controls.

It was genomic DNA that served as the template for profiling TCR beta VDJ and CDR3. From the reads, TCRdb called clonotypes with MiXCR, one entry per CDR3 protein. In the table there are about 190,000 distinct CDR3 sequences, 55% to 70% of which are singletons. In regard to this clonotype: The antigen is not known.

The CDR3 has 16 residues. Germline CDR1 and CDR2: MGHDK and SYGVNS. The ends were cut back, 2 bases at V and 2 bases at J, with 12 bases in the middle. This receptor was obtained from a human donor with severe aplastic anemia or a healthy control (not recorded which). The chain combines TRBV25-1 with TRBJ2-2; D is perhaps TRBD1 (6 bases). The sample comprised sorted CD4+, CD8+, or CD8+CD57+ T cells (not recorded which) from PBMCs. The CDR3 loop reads CASSEPQGINTGELFF. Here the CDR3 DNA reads TGTGCCAGCAGTGAACCCCAGGGGATTAACACCGGGGAGCTGTTTTTT.